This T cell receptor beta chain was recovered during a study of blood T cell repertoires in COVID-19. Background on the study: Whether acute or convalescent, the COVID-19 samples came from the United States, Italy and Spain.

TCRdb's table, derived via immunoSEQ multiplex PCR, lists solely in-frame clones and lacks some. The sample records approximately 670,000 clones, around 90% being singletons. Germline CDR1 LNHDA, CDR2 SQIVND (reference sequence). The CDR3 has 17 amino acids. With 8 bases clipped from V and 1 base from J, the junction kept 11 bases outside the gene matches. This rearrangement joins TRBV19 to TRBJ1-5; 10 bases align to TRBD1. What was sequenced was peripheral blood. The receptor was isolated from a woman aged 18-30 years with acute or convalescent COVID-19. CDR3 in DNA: TGTGCCAGTCTACGGAACCGGGGACAGGGGAGCAATCAGCCCCAGCATTTT. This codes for CASLRNRGQGSNQPQHF.